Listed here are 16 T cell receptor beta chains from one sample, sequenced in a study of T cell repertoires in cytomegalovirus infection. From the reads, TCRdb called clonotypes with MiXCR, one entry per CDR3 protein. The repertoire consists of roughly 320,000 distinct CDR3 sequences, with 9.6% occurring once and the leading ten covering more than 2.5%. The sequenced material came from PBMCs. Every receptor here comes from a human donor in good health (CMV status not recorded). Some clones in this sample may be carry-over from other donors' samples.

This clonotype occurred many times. The CDR3 loop is CASGFGGGTEAFF. CDR3 nucleotides: TGTGCTAGTGGTTTTGGTGGGGGCACTGAAGCTTTCTTT. The rearrangement uses TRBV12-5 and TRBJ1-1, with a tentative D call TRBD1 (5 bases). CDR1 is LGHNT, CDR2 FRNRAP, per germline. V was trimmed by 3 bases and J by 4 bases, leaving 9 bases between them. The CDR3 sequence is 13 residues long. Using reference TRBV12-5 and TRBJ1-1 for the parts outside the CDR3, the full variable domain is DARVTQTPRHKVTEMGQEVTMRCQPILGHNTVFWYRQTMMQGLELLAYFRNRAPLDDSGMPKDRFSAEMPDATLATLKIQPSEPRDSAVYFCASGFGGGTEAFFGQGTRLTVV.

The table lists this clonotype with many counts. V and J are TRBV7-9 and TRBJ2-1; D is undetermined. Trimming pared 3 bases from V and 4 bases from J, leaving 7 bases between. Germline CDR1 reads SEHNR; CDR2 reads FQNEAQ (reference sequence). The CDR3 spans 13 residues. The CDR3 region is CASSFRSYNEQFF. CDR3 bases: TGTGCCAGCAGCTTTAGGTCGTACAATGAGCAGTTCTTC. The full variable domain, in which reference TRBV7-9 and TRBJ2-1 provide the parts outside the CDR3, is DTGVSQNPRHKITKRGQNVTFRCDPISEHNRLYWYRQTLGQGPEFLTYFQNEAQLEKSRLLSDRFSAERPKGSFSTLEIQRTEQGDSAMYLCASSFRSYNEQFFGPGTRLTVL.

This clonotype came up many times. The CDR3, as DNA: TGTGCCATAGATTGGGGGGCAGATACGCAGTATTTT. Translated: CAIDWGADTQYF. J is TRBJ2-3 and V is TRBV10-3, with D perhaps matching TRBD2 (6 bases). V was cut by 9 bases and J by 4 bases, with 11 bases left in between. The V gene's germline CDR1 is ENHRY and CDR2 SYGVKD. The CDR3 has 12 residues.

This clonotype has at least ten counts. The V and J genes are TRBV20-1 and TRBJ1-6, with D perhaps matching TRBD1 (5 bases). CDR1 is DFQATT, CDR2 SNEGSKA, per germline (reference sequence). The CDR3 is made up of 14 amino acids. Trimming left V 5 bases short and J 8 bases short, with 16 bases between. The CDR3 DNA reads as TGCAGTGCTGCATCGGGGGGTCACGATTCACCCCTCCACTTT. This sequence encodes CSAASGGHDSPLHF.

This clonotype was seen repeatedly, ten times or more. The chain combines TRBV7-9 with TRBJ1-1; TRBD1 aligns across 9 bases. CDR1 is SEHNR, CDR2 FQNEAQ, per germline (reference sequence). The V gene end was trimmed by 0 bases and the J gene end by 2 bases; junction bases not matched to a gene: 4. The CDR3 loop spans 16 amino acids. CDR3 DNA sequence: TGTGCCAGCAGCTTAGCAACGGGACAGGGCAACACTGAAGCTTTCTTT. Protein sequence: CASSLATGQGNTEAFF.

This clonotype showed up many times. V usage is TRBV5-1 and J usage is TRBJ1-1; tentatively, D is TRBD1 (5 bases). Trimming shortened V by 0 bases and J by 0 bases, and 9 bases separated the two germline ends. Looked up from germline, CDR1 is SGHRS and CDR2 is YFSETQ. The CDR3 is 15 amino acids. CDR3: CASSLAGLMNTEAFF. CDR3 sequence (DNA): TGCGCCAGCAGCTTGGCAGGGCTTATGAACACTGAAGCTTTCTTT.

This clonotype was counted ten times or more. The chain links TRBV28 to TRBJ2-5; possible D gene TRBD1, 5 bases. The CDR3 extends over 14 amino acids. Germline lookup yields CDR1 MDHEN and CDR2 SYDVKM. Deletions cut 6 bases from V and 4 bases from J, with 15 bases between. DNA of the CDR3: TGTGCCAGCAGCAGTAACCCACAGGCAGAGACCCAGTACTTC. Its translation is CASSSNPQAETQYF.

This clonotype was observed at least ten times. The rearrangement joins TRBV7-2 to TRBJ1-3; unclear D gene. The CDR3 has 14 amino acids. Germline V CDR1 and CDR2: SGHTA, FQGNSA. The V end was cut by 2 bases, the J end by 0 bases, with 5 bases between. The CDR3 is CASSLTSSGNTIYF. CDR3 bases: TGTGCCAGCAGCTTAACCAGCTCTGGAAACACCATATATTTT.

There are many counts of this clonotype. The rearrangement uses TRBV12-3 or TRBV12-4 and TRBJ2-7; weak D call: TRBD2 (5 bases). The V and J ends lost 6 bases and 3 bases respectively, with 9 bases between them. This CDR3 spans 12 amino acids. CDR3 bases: TGTGCCAGCAGCGCGGGCCGCTACGAGCAGTACGTC. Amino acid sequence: CASSAGRYEQYV.

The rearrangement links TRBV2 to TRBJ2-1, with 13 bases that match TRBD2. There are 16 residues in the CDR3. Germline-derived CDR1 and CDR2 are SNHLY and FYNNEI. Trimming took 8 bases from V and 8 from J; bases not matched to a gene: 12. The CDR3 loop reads CASADMTSGGRHEQFF. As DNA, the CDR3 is TGTGCCAGCGCTGACATGACTAGCGGGGGGAGGCATGAGCAGTTCTTC.

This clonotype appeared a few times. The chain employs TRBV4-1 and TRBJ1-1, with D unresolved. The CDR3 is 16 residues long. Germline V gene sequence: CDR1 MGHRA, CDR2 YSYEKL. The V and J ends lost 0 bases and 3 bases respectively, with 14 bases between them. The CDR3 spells CASSQEPDRRDTEAFF. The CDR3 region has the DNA TGCGCCAGCAGCCAAGAACCCGACCGGAGGGACACTGAAGCTTTCTTT.

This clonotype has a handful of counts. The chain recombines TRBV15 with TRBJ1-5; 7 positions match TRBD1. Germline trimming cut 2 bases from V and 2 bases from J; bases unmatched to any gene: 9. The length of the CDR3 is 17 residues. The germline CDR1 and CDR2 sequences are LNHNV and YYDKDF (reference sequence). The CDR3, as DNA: TGTGCCACCAGCAGAAGCCGGGACAGAGGCGGCAATCAGCCCCAGCATTTT. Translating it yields CATSRSRDRGGNQPQHF.

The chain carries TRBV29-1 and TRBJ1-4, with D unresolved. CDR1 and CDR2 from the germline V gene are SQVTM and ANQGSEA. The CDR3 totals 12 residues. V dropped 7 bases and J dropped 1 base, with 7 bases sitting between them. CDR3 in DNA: TGCAGCGGGGGAGGAACTAATGAAAAACTGTTTTTT. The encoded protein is CSGGGTNEKLFF.

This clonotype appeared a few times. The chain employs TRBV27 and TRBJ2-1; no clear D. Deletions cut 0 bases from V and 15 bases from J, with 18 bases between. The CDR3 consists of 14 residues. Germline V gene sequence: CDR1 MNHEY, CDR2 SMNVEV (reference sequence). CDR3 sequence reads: CASSLSIGRPIPFF. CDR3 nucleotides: TGTGCCAGCAGTTTATCGATCGGCCGCCCAATCCCGTTCTTC.

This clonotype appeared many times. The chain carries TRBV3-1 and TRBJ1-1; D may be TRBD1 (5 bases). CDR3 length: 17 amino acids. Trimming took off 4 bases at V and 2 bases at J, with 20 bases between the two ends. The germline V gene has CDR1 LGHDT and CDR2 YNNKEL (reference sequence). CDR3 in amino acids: CASSPSQARSGNTEAFF. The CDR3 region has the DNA TGTGCCAGCAGCCCATCACAGGCTAGGAGTGGAAACACTGAAGCTTTCTTT. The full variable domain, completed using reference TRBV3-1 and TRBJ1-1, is DTAVSQTPKYLVTQMGNDKSIKCEQNLGHDTMYWYKQDSKKFLKIMFSYNNKELIINETVPNRFSPKSPDKAHLNLHINSLELGDSAVYFCASSPSQARSGNTEAFFGQGTRLTVV.

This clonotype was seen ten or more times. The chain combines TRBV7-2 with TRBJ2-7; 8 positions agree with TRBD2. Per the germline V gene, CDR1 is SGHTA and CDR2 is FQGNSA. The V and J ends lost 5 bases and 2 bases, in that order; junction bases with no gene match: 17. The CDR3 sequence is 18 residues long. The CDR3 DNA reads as TGTGCCAGCAGCCACCTACTAATCGGCGGGACTAGGCCCTACGAGCAGTACTTC. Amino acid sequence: CASSHLLIGGTRPYEQYF. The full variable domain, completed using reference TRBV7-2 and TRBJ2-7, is GAGVSQSPSNKVTEKGKDVELRCDPISGHTALYWYRQSLGQGLEFLIYFQGNSAPDKSGLPSDRFSAERTGGSVSTLTIQRTQQEDSAVYLCASSHLLIGGTRPYEQYFGPGTRLTVT.